This T cell receptor (beta chain) is from a study of beta chain features in type 1 diabetes. Whole-study findings and limits: Whatever favoring of shorter templates PCR might show would apply equally to patients and controls.

Sorted CD4+ subsets: naive, central memory, regulatory, stem cell-like memory (CD45RO/CCR7/CD25/CD127/CD95/CD27 panel). The whole isolated RNA underwent reverse transcription, so sequencing captured expressed TCRB transcripts. Assay used: immunoSEQ multiplex PCR; TCRdb lists only in-frame clones, some missing. The top ten hold approximately 0.053% of the sample, which has about 260,000 clones, approximately 70% seen once. Regarding this clone: The target antigen is unknown.

Germline V gives CDR1 SGDLS, CDR2 YYNGEE. CDR3 size: 14 residues. The V gene lost 0 bases and the J gene lost 7 bases, with 10 bases spanning the gap. This TCR came from a man aged 25 to 40 in good health. Material for sequencing was naive CD4+ T cells from blood. This sequence joins TRBV9 and TRBJ2-2; D might be TRBD1 (5 bases). CDR3 protein: CASSVGLGDGELFF. CDR3 bases: TGTGCCAGCAGCGTAGGGCTAGGGGACGGGGAGCTGTTTTTT. The variable domain in full, completed from reference TRBV9 and TRBJ2-2, reads DSGVTQTPKHLITATGQRVTLRCSPRSGDLSVYWYQQSLDQGLQFLIQYYNGEERAKGNILERFSAQQFPDLHSELNLSSLELGDSALYFCASSVGLGDGELFFGEGSRLTVL.